The 30 T cell receptor beta chains presented below share a single source sample, sequenced in a study of Ad26.COV2.S vaccination and SARS-CoV-2 variants (dated by TCRdb to the early 2020s). The library was prepared using the immunoSEQ multiplex PCR assay. TCRdb provides this immuneACCESS table in a form limited to in-frame rearrangements. Some clones are lacking; in checked studies, under half of them reflect an unresolved V gene, and why the rest are absent is not known. The sample table records approximately 500,000 clones; roughly nine tenths of these occur just once. Roughly 13% of the sample is held by the ten biggest clonotypes. The sample's treatment or condition, from its label and the paper: roughly 18 received Ad26.COV2.S at low or high dose, single or two shots; a few received placebo; per-sample allocation not given. For vaccine and placebo recipients, repertoires were sequenced using samples collected on day 63 after the first injection.

Sample: peripheral blood, taken in a trial of Ad26.COV2.S vaccine versus placebo. Source of these receptors: a person aged 18-60 years who received the Ad26.COV2.S COVID-19 vaccine or a placebo.

The chain combines TRBV28 with TRBJ2-2; D uncertain. Looked up from germline, CDR1 is MDHEN and CDR2 is SYDVKM. V lost 6 bases and J 4 bases, leaving 12 bases between the germline ends. The CDR3 length is 14 residues. Here the CDR3 DNA reads TGTGCCAGCAGCGGCGCCCTGGGCACCGGGGAGCTGTTTTTT. Translating gives CASSGALGTGELFF.

With respect to this clone: The CDR3 end shows no conserved phenylalanine or tryptophan, and so a read error is likely. No DNA is shown, since the ends of the CDR3 on it are uncertain; the CDR3 is the one TCRdb lists. The V and J genes are TRBV23-1 and TRBJ1-2; TRBD1 is taken as the D call from the table, unchecked against the DNA. TRBV23-1 is recorded as an ORF, its role being uncertain. The CDR3 length equals 11 residues, ends included. This chain's CDR3 is CASSQSSGQGP.

V gene TRBV10-3 combines with J gene TRBJ2-3; TRBD2 agrees at 12 bases. The germline CDR1 and CDR2 sequences are ENHRY and SYGVKD. V lost 11 bases to trimming and J lost 4 bases; unmatched junction nucleotides: 10. The CDR3 is 15 amino acids. CDR3 DNA sequence: TGTGCCTCCCAAGGGGCTAGCGGGAGGGCAGATACGCAGTATTTT. As protein: CASQGASGRADTQYF.

The chain carries TRBV15 and TRBJ2-7; 10 bases are a match to TRBD2. J lost 2 bases, V lost 5 bases, and 6 bases had no gene match. The CDR3 runs to 15 residues. The V gene's germline CDR1 is LNHNV and CDR2 YYDKDF (reference sequence). This chain's CDR3 is CATSFTSGKAYEQYF. Here the CDR3 DNA reads TGTGCCACCAGCTTTACTAGCGGGAAAGCCTACGAGCAGTACTTC. The variable domain in full, completed from reference TRBV15 and TRBJ2-7, reads DAMVIQNPRYQVTQFGKPVTLSCSQTLNHNVMYWYQQKSSQAPKLLFHYYDKDFNNEADTPDNFQSRRPNTSFCFLDIRSPGLGDTAMYLCATSFTSGKAYEQYFGPGTRLTVT.

Remarks on this clone: The sample contains more than one DNA sequence encoding this CDR3. CDR3 DNA: TGCAGTGCTAGAGCGTTTGAAGCTTTCTTT. It codes for CSARAFEAFF. The rearrangement joins TRBV20-1 to TRBJ1-1; no firm D call. Germline assignment: CDR1 DFQATT and CDR2 SNEGSKA (reference sequence). The CDR3 extends over 10 amino acids. Trimming took off 1 base at V and 7 bases at J, with 4 bases between the two ends.

V gene TRBV5-6 combines with J gene TRBJ2-1; D gene ambiguous. Germline V lookup: CDR1 SGHDT, CDR2 YYEEEE. V gave up 4 bases and J gave up 3 bases, with 11 bases separating them. CDR3 length equals 14 residues. The CDR3 DNA follows: TGTGCCAGCAGCACCATTCGAAGCTACAATGAGCAGTTCTTC. This encodes CASSTIRSYNEQFF.

This chain uses TRBV29-1 with TRBJ2-5; D is undetermined. Germline lookup yields CDR1 SQVTM and CDR2 ANQGSEA. Trimming stripped 4 bases from V and 5 bases from J, with 14 bases between. The CDR3 sequence is 13 residues long. CDR3 sequence reads: CSVGRPGMETQYF. CDR3 coding DNA: TGCAGCGTTGGTAGGCCTGGAATGGAGACCCAGTACTTC.

The chain employs TRBV28 and TRBJ1-4, with D possibly matching TRBD1 (5 bases). In germline, CDR1 is MDHEN, CDR2 SYDVKM. The V and J ends lost 5 bases and 10 bases respectively, with 11 bases between them. The CDR3 has 12 residues. The CDR3 DNA sequence: TGTGCCAGCAGTAGCGGGACCGGAAAACTGTTTTTT. Protein product: CASSSGTGKLFF.

This sequence joins TRBV6-4 and TRBJ1-5; no clear D. The CDR3 has 13 amino acids. Trimming left V 6 bases short and J 0 bases short, with 6 bases between. CDR1 and CDR2 from the germline V gene are MRHNA and SNTAGT. CDR3: CASSLNSNQPQHF. CDR3 DNA: TGTGCCAGCAGCCTAAATAGCAATCAGCCCCAGCATTTT.

V usage is TRBV5-1 and J usage is TRBJ2-1; 10 bases are a match to TRBD1. V shed 3 bases, J shed 4 bases, and the junction held 7 bases outside the gene matches. The CDR3 is 16 amino acids. The germline V gene encodes CDR1 SGHRS and CDR2 YFSETQ. The CDR3 DNA reads TGCGCCAGCAGCTCGCGGACAGGGGGTGGTTACAATGAGCAGTTCTTC. Amino acid sequence: CASSSRTGGGYNEQFF.

The chain is built from TRBV3-1 (or the pseudogene TRBV3-2) and TRBJ2-3; tentative D call: TRBD2 (6 bases). The CDR3 runs 16 residues. Trimming took off 0 bases at V and 1 base at J, with 11 bases between the two ends. Germline assignment: CDR1 LGHDT and CDR2 YNNKEL (reference sequence). DNA of the CDR3: TGTGCCAGCAGCCAAGACCCTAGCGACTGCACAGATACGCAGTATTTT. Protein sequence: CASSQDPSDCTDTQYF.

This rearrangement joins TRBV18 to TRBJ2-1; D remains unclear. CDR1 and CDR2 from the germline V gene are KGHSH and LQKENI. This CDR3 spans 14 amino acids. Trimming took off 4 bases at V and 5 bases at J, with 12 bases between the two ends. CDR3 sequence reads: CASSLARSDNEQFF. The CDR3 nucleotides read TGTGCCAGCTCACTAGCAAGGTCGGACAATGAGCAGTTCTTC.

This clone was recorded a few times. The V call is TRBV15, the J call TRBJ2-7; D gene unclear. Germline values: CDR1 LNHNV, CDR2 YYDKDF (reference sequence). The CDR3 loop spans 15 amino acids. Deletions cut 1 base from V and 3 bases from J, with 13 bases between. DNA for the CDR3: TGTGCCACCAGCAGAGCGGCTGGCCCATACTACGAGCAGTACTTC. Protein product: CATSRAAGPYYEQYF. Supplemented by reference TRBV15 and TRBJ2-7, the full variable domain reads DAMVIQNPRYQVTQFGKPVTLSCSQTLNHNVMYWYQQKSSQAPKLLFHYYDKDFNNEADTPDNFQSRRPNTSFCFLDIRSPGLGDTAMYLCATSRAAGPYYEQYFGPGTRLTVT.

The rearrangement links TRBV29-1 to TRBJ2-7; TRBD1 matches at 9 bases. The CDR3 runs to 15 residues. Germline V CDR1 and CDR2: SQVTM, ANQGSEA. Trimming cost V 6 bases and J 4 bases; bases outside gene matches: 13. CDR3 region: CSVKTRTGAGYEQYF. In DNA, the CDR3 is TGCAGCGTCAAAACTCGGACAGGGGCAGGGTACGAGCAGTACTTC.

The chain links TRBV19 to TRBJ1-1; 7 nucleotides line up with TRBD1. Germline V lookup: CDR1 LNHDA, CDR2 SQIVND (reference sequence). The CDR3 runs 14 residues. The J segment lost 5 bases and the V segment lost 1 base, leaving 4 bases of the junction unmatched. CDR3 amino acids: CASSIGDRETEAFF. The DNA of the CDR3 is TGTGCCAGTAGTATAGGGGACAGAGAGACTGAAGCTTTCTTT.

This chain uses TRBV18 with TRBJ2-6; TRBD1 is a possible D gene (5 bases). Per the germline V gene, CDR1 is KGHSH and CDR2 is LQKENI. The CDR3 spans 15 residues. V lost 2 bases, J lost 1 base, and 6 bases lay in between. This CDR3 reads CASSPRGSGANVLTF. CDR3 nucleotide sequence: TGTGCCAGCTCACCAAGGGGATCTGGGGCCAACGTCCTGACTTTC.

J is TRBJ2-6 and V is TRBV18, with a tentative D call TRBD1 (5 bases). The CDR3 length is 16 residues. Germline V gene sequence: CDR1 KGHSH, CDR2 LQKENI. Trimming stripped 3 bases from V and 3 bases from J, with 12 bases between. CDR3 DNA: TGTGCCAGCTCACCGAAGCAGGGTGATGGGGCCAACGTCCTGACTTTC. This codes for CASSPKQGDGANVLTF.

This chain connects TRBV3-1 (or the pseudogene TRBV3-2) to TRBJ2-7; 10 nucleotides align to TRBD1. The length of the CDR3 is 17 residues. The J segment lost 0 bases and the V segment lost 3 bases, leaving 8 bases of the junction unmatched. CDR1 and CDR2 from the germline V gene are LGHDT and YNNKEL (reference sequence). CDR3 sequence reads: CASSQGQGFTTSYEQYF. The DNA for the CDR3 is TGTGCCAGCAGCCAGGGACAGGGGTTCACAACCTCCTACGAGCAGTACTTC.

V and J are TRBV19 and TRBJ2-1, with TRBD1 matching over 8 bases. CDR3 length equals 15 residues. V shed 4 bases, J shed 3 bases, and the junction held 5 bases outside the gene matches. The germline V gene has CDR1 LNHDA and CDR2 SQIVND (reference sequence). The CDR3 reads CASSNYRGIYNEQFF. In DNA form, the CDR3 reads TGTGCCAGTAGTAACTACAGGGGGATCTACAATGAGCAGTTCTTC.

The chain joins TRBV6-5 to TRBJ2-7, with D perhaps matching TRBD1 (5 bases). Deletions cut 5 bases from V and 7 bases from J, with 21 bases between. The CDR3 is 15 amino acids. Germline loops: CDR1 MNHEY, CDR2 SVGAGI. CDR3 coding DNA: TGTGCCAGCAGTCCCCTAAAGGGGATCCCCAGAGAGCAGTACTTC. Translated: CASSPLKGIPREQYF.

The V and J genes are TRBV7-6 and TRBJ1-3; D unresolved. V lost 1 base to trimming and J lost 0 bases, with 10 bases between them. Germline V CDR1 and CDR2: SGHVS, FNYEAQ. This CDR3 contains 16 residues. In DNA, the CDR3 is TGTGCCAGCAGCTTAGAGCACCAGTTCTCTGGAAACACCATATATTTT. Translated: CASSLEHQFSGNTIYF.

This chain uses TRBV18 with TRBJ2-1; 8 nucleotides align to TRBD2. The V gene's germline CDR1 is KGHSH and CDR2 LQKENI. The CDR3 extends over 15 amino acids. J gave up 6 bases and V 1 base, and 5 bases lay outside the gene matches. CDR3 sequence: CASSPLPGGSNEQFF. In nucleotides, the CDR3 is TGTGCCAGCTCACCACTTCCGGGAGGGTCCAATGAGCAGTTCTTC.

Comments on this clone: The same CDR3 is also encoded by other DNA sequences in this sample. The chain couples TRBV9 to TRBJ2-7, with TRBD2 identical over 13 bases. This CDR3 is built from 15 residues. The germline gives CDR1 SGDLS, CDR2 YYNGEE. V gave up 3 bases and J gave up 2 bases; unmatched junction bases: 2. The CDR3 sequence is CASSAGLAGTYEQYF. CDR3 coding DNA: TGTGCCAGCAGCGCGGGACTAGCGGGAACCTACGAGCAGTACTTC.

V and J are TRBV29-1 and TRBJ2-5; no firm D call. The CDR3 is 12 residues long. From germline, CDR1 is SQVTM and CDR2 ANQGSEA. V was trimmed by 3 bases and J by 2 bases, leaving 7 bases between them. CDR3 loop: CSVDRLQETQYF. In DNA, the CDR3 is TGCAGCGTTGACCGCTTACAAGAGACCCAGTACTTC. The full variable domain, with the rest looked up from reference TRBV29-1 and TRBJ2-5, is SAVISQKPSRDICQRGTSLTIQCQVDSQVTMMFWYRQQPGQSLTLIATANQGSEATYESGFVIDKFPISRPNLTFSTLTVSNMSPEDSSIYLCSVDRLQETQYFGPGTRLLVL.

The rearrangement joins TRBV5-1 to TRBJ1-4; D gene unclear. This CDR3 region has 14 residues. Germline values: CDR1 SGHRS, CDR2 YFSETQ. Between the trimmed V and J ends, which lost 0 bases and 2 bases, there was a span of 5 bases. CDR3 coding DNA: TGCGCCAGCAGCTTGGGGGATACTAATGAAAAACTGTTTTTT. Its protein is CASSLGDTNEKLFF. Together with reference TRBV5-1 and TRBJ1-4, the CDR3 gives the full variable domain: KAGVTQTPRYLIKTRGQQVTLSCSPISGHRSVSWYQQTPGQGLQFLFEYFSETQRNKGNFPGRFSGRQFSNSRSEMNVSTLELGDSALYLCASSLGDTNEKLFFGSGTQLSVL.

V and J are TRBV9 and TRBJ2-2; D ambiguous. The ends were cut back, 6 bases at V and 0 bases at J, with 9 bases in the middle. The germline CDR1 and CDR2 sequences are SGDLS and YYNGEE. CDR3 length: 14 residues. The CDR3 nucleotides read TGTGCCAGCAAACGGACCTCGAACACCGGGGAGCTGTTTTTT. Its protein is CASKRTSNTGELFF.

The rearrangement joins TRBV7-9 to TRBJ1-2; no clear D gene. The CDR3 has 14 amino acids. Germline-derived CDR1 and CDR2 are SEHNR and FQNEAQ (reference sequence). Trimming took 4 bases from V and 4 from J, leaving 13 bases between them. The CDR3 DNA reads as TGTGCCAGCAGCTCCCCCCTTATCACCTATGGCTACACCTTC. Translation gives CASSSPLITYGYTF. Supplemented by reference TRBV7-9 and TRBJ1-2, the full variable domain reads DTGVSQNPRHKITKRGQNVTFRCDPISEHNRLYWYRQTLGQGPEFLTYFQNEAQLEKSRLLSDRFSAERPKGSFSTLEIQRTEQGDSAMYLCASSSPLITYGYTFGSGTRLTVV.

This clone has a single count. The chain employs TRBV10-3 and TRBJ2-7, with unresolved D. V gave up 5 bases and J gave up 4 bases, with 9 bases separating them. Germline lookup yields CDR1 ENHRY and CDR2 SYGVKD. This CDR3 has 12 residues. The chain's CDR3 is CAISPDQYEQYF. In nucleotides, the CDR3 is TGTGCCATCAGTCCCGATCAGTACGAGCAGTACTTC.

The rearrangement links TRBV19 to TRBJ2-3; 8 positions match TRBD1. Germline lookup yields CDR1 LNHDA and CDR2 SQIVND (reference sequence). V was pared by 3 bases and J by 7 bases, with 3 bases of the junction left unmatched. The CDR3 is 13 residues long. Here the CDR3 reads CASSIDRGNTQYF. CDR3 DNA sequence: TGTGCCAGTAGTATTGACAGGGGCAATACGCAGTATTTT.

The chain is built from TRBV28 and TRBJ2-7; 7 bases are a match to TRBD1. This CDR3 has 13 residues. Trimming at V came to 6 bases and at J to 6 bases, leaving 8 bases not matched to a gene. Germline-derived CDR1 and CDR2 are MDHEN and SYDVKM. The CDR3 here is CASSPLGGREQYF. The CDR3, as DNA: TGTGCCAGCAGCCCCCTAGGGGGCCGCGAGCAGTACTTC.